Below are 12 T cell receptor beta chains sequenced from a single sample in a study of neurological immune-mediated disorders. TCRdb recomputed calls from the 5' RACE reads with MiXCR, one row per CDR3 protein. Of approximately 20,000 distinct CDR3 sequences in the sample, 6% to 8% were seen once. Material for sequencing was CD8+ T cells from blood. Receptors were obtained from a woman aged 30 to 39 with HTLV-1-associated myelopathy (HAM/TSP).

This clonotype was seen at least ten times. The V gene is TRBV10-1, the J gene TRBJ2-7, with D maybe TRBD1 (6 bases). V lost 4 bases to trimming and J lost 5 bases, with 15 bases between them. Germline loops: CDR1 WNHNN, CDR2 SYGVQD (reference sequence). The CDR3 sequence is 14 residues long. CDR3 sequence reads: CASSGGAGANEQYF. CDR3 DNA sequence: TGCGCCAGCAGTGGAGGCGCAGGGGCTAACGAGCAGTACTTC.

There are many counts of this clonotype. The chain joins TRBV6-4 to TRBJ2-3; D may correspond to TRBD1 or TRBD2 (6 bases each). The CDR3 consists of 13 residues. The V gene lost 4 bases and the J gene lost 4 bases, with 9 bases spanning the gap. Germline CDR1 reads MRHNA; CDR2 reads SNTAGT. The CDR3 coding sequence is TGTGCCAGCAGTGGGGGGGCCTCAGATACGCAGTATTTT. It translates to CASSGGASDTQYF.

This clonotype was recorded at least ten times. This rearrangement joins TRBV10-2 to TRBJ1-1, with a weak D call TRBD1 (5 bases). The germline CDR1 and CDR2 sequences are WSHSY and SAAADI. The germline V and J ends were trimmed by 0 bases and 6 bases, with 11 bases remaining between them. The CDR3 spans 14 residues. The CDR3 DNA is TGCGCCAGCAGTGAGTCTTGGGGCGCATCTGAAGCTTTCTTT. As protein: CASSESWGASEAFF.

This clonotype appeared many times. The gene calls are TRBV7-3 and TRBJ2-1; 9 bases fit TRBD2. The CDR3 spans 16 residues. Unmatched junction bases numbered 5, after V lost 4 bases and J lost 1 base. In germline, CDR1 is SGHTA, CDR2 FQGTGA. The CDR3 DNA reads TGTGCCAGCAGCTCCATAGCGGGGGCTTCCTACAATGAGCAGTTCTTC. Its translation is CASSSIAGASYNEQFF.

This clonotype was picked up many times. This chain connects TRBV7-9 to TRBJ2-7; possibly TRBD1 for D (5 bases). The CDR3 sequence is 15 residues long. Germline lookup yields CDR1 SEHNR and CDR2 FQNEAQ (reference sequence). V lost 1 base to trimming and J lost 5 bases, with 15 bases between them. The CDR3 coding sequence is TGTGCCAGCAGCTTAGAAACAGGACCTGGTAACGAGCAGTACTTC. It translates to CASSLETGPGNEQYF.

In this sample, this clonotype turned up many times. The CDR3 here is CASSLTRSGSYNEQFF. DNA for the CDR3: TGTGCCAGCAGTTTGACCCGGTCCGGGAGCTACAATGAGCAGTTCTTC. The V and J genes are TRBV6-6 and TRBJ2-1; D is perhaps TRBD2 (6 bases). Deletions cut 4 bases from V and 3 bases from J, with 16 bases between. CDR1 is MNHNY and CDR2 is SVGAGI in the germline V gene (reference sequence). The CDR3 has 16 residues.

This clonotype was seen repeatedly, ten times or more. CDR3 amino acids: CATSRATGSSYEQYF. Here the CDR3 DNA reads TGTGCCACCAGCAGAGCGACAGGAAGCTCCTACGAGCAGTACTTC. The chain recombines TRBV15 with TRBJ2-7, with D possibly being TRBD1 (6 bases). Germline values: CDR1 LNHNV, CDR2 YYDKDF (reference sequence). The CDR3 sequence is 15 residues long. V was trimmed by 1 base and J by 0 bases, leaving 10 bases between them.

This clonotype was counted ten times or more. This CDR3 is CASSLTTGAGFTEAFF. CDR3 sequence (DNA): TGTGCCAGCAGTTTAACTACAGGGGCCGGCTTCACTGAAGCTTTCTTT. V is TRBV6-5 and J is TRBJ1-1, with 7 bases lining up with TRBD1. J lost 4 bases, V lost 4 bases, and 12 bases had no gene match. The CDR3 has 16 residues. Per the germline V gene, CDR1 is MNHEY and CDR2 is SVGAGI.

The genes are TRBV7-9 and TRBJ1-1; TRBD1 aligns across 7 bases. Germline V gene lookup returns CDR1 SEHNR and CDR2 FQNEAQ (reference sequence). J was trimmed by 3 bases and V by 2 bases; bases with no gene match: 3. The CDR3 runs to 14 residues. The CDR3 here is CASSLSTGYTEAFF. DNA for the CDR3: TGTGCCAGCAGCTTATCGACAGGGTACACTGAAGCTTTCTTT.

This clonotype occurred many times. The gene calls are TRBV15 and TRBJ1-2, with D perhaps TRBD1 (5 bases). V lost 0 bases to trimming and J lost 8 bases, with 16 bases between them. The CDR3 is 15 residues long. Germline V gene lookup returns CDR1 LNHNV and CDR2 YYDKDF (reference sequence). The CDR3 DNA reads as TGTGCCACCAGCAGAGAAGGATATATACGGGACGGCTACACCTTC. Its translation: CATSREGYIRDGYTF.

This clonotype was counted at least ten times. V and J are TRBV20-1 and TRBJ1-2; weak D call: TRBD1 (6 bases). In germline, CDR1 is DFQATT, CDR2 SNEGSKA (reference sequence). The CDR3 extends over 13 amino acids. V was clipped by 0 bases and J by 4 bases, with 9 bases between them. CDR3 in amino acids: CSARDSDSYGYTF. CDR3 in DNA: TGCAGTGCTAGAGATTCGGACAGCTATGGCTACACCTTC.

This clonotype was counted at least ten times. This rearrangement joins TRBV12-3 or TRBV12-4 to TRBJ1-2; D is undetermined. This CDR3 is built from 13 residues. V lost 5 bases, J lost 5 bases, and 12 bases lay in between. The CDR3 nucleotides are TGTGCCAGCAGTCCGGGTGGTAGATATGGCTACACCTTC. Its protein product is CASSPGGRYGYTF.